What follows describes a single TCR beta chain. This clone was found many times. No antigen is known for it. Base quality data are lacking; no much larger clone is found one base away. The data were obtained in a study of PD-1 blockade in classical Hodgkin lymphoma (dated by TCRdb to the early 2020s). For the wider study: Nivolumab dosing was 3 mg/kg intravenously every 2 weeks, continuing until either disease progression or unacceptable toxicity. A peripheral blood immune signature of response to PD-1 blockade in classical Hodgkin lymphoma was defined using TCR beta sequencing and CyTOF.

The time point tag for this specimen amounts to: cycle 4 day 1 (C4D1), after 6 weeks of nivolumab. All trial patients had relapsed after autologous stem cell transplantation, with cohorts A, B and C differing in prior brentuximab vedotin exposure. A total of about 51 patients with relapsed/refractory classical Hodgkin lymphoma made up the trial cohort, and each patient's best overall response was complete response, partial response or progressive disease. Single-agent nivolumab was administered to trial patients in the multi-cohort phase II CheckMate 205 trial. An independent review committee assessed best overall response using the 2007 International Working Group response criteria. Trial PBMCs were collected immediately before nivolumab initiation (C1D1) and during therapy at cycle 2 day 1 and cycle 4 day 1. After peripheral blood was drawn into 8 mL Vacutainer Cell Preparation Tubes, PBMCs were isolated by centrifugation and then cryopreserved.

The Qiagen DNeasy kit was used to extract genomic DNA from unsorted PBMCs and from the negatively selected CD4+ and CD8+ fractions. Using primers that anneal to V and J segments, immunoSEQ multiplex PCR amplified the TCR beta CDR3 regions. Amplification bias was minimized using a synthetic immune receptor repertoire, and residual bias was removed computationally after sequencing. Processing in the source paper ran as follows. Repertoire diversity was quantified as the Shannon entropy index using custom Python scripts. Unsorted, CD4+ and CD8+ repertoires were analyzed separately, except in combined analyses where CD4+ and CD8+ sequences were merged in silico. A clone counted as expanded when the clone's frequency after treatment rose at least 2-fold relative to C1D1, and clones undetected at baseline were given a pseudocount of 0.5. Clones with 0 or 1 copy at C1D1 were classified as singleton clones, and clones with 2 or more copies were classified as non-singleton clones. Clones expanded in unsorted samples were assigned a CD4+, CD8+ or unknown annotation through matching of protein sequences in sorted samples from the same patient. Wilcoxon tests on paired samples were used to test diversity changes from C1D1 to C4D1. TCRdb mirrors the immuneACCESS table, restricted to in-frame sequences. Some clones are absent from its copies; in checked studies, under half trace to an unresolved V gene, and the reason for the others is unknown. The V and J calls and the clone size are those of that table, but D and trimming were determined from the DNA. This sample gives about 93,000 clones in total; approximately 78% of them show up just once. 9.4% of the sample comes from the top ten.

Broad study findings and their caveats: A significant rise by C4D1 was seen in CD4+ but not CD8+ TCR diversity (p=0.0027 vs p=0.16), with the rise being most apparent in complete responders (p=0.02). Trial patients achieving complete response had baseline diversity similar to newly diagnosed patients, whereas partial responders and progressors had significantly lower diversity. Newly diagnosed patients were reported to have lower baseline TCR diversity than healthy donors, and relapsed/refractory patients were reported to have lower baseline TCR diversity still. Lower diversity was seen in patients whose nivolumab began less than 1 year after ASCT, and these patients were left out of later analyses so that immune reconstitution would not confound the results. The study was restricted to a single clinical trial cohort, and the causes of repertoire differences, possibly disease activity or prior therapy, were left undefined.

Sequences were derived from peripheral blood mononuclear cells (PBMCs), sampled before the fourth cycle of nivolumab. The clonotype comes from a human donor with classical Hodgkin lymphoma.

Here the CDR3 is given as CASTSGSQEAFF. The DNA sequence is TGCGCCAGCACCTCGGGCAGTCAGGAAGCTTTCTTT. The chain is made from TRBV10-2 and TRBJ1-1; confidence is insufficient to name the D gene. Trimming costs V 7 bases and J 8 bases, and their ends lie 14 bases apart. In the germline V gene, CDR1 corresponds to WSHSY and CDR2 to SAAADI. Measured from the cysteine to the phenylalanine, the CDR3 is 12 residues long. Only CDR3 DNA is held: 36 bases, read in frame from base 1.